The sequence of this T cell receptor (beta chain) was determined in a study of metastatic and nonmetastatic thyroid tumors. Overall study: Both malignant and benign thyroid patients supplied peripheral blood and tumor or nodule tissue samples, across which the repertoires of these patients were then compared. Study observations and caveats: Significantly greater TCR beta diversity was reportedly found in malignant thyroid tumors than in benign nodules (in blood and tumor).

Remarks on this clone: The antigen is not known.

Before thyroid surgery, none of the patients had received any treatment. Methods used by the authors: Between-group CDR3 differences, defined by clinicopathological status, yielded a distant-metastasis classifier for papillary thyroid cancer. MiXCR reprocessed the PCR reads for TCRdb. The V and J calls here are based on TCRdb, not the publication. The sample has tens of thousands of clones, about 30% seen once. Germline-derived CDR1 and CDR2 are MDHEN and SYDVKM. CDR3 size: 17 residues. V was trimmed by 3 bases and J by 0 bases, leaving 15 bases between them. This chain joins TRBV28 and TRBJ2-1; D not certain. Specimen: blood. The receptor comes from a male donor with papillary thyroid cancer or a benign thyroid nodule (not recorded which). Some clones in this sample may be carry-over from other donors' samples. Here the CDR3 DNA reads TGTGCCAGCAGTTTCCGAGTGGTCCTGAGCTCCTACAATGAGCAGTTCTTC. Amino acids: CASSFRVVLSSYNEQFF.